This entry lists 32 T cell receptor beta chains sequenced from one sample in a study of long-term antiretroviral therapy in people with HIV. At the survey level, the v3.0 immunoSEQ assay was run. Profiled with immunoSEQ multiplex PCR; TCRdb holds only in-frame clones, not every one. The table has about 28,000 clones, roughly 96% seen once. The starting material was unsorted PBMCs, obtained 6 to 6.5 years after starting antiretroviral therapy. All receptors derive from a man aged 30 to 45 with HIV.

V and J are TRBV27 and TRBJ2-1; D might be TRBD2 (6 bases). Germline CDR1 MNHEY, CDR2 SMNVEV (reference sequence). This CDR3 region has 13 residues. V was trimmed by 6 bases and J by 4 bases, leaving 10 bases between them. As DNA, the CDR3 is TGTGCCAGCAGCTTTGGGGGGTACAATGAGCAGTTCTTC. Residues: CASSFGGYNEQFF.

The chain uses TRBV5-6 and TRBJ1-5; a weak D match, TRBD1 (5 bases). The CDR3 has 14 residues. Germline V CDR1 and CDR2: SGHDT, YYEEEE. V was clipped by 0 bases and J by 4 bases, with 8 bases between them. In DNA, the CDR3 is TGTGCCAGCAGCTTGGGACAGAAGAATCAGCCCCAGCATTTT. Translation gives CASSLGQKNQPQHF.

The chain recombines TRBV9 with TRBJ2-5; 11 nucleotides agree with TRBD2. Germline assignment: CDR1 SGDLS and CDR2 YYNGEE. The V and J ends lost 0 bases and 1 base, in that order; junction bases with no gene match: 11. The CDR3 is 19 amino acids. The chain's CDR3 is CASSVGASGGLRLQETQYF. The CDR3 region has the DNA TGTGCCAGCAGCGTAGGGGCTAGCGGGGGGCTGCGTCTCCAAGAGACCCAGTACTTC.

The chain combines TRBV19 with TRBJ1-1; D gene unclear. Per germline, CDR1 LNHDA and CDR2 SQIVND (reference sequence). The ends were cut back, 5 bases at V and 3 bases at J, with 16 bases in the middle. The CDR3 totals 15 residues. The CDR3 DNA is TGTGCCAGTAGTGTTCCCGGACGAGCTCACACTGAAGCTTTCTTT. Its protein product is CASSVPGRAHTEAFF.

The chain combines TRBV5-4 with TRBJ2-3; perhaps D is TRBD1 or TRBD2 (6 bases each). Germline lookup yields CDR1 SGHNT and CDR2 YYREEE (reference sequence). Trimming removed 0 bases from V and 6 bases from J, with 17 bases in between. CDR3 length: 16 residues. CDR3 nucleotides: TGTGCCAGCAGCTTGGCGGGGGCTTCCGGCGGCGATACGCAGTATTTT. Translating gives CASSLAGASGGDTQYF.

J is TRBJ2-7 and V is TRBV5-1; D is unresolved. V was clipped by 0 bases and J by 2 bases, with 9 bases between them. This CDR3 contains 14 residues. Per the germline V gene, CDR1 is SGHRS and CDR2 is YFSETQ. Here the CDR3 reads CASSLESITYEQYF. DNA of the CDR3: TGCGCCAGCAGCTTGGAGTCCATTACCTACGAGCAGTACTTC. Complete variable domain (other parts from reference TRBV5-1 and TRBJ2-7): KAGVTQTPRYLIKTRGQQVTLSCSPISGHRSVSWYQQTPGQGLQFLFEYFSETQRNKGNFPGRFSGRQFSNSRSEMNVSTLELGDSALYLCASSLESITYEQYFGPGTRLTVT.

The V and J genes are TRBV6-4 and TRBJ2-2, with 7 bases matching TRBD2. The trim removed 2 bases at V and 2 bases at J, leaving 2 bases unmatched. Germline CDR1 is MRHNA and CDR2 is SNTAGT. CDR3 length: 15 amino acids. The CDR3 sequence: CASSDGGRNTGELFF. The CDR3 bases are TGTGCCAGCAGTGACGGCGGGAGAAACACCGGGGAGCTGTTTTTT.

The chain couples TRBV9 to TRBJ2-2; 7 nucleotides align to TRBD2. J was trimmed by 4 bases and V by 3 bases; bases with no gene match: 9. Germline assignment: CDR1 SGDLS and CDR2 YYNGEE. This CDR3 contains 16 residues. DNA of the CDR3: TGTGCCAGCAGCGCTGGGGCGACTAGCTCCACCGGGGAGCTGTTTTTT. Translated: CASSAGATSSTGELFF.

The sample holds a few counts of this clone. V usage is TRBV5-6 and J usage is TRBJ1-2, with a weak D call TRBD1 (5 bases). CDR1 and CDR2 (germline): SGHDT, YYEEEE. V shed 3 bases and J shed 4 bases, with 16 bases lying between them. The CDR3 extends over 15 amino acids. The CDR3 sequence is CASSSGTYGGYGYTF. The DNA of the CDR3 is TGTGCCAGCAGCTCCGGGACCTACGGGGGCTATGGCTACACCTTC.

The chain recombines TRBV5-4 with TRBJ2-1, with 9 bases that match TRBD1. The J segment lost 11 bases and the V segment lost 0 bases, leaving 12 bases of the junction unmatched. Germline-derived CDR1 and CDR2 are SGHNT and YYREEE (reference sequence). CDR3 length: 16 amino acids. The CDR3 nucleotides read TGTGCCAGCAGCTTGGACAAATTTGGGGACAGGGTCCAGCAGTTCTTC. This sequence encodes CASSLDKFGDRVQQFF.

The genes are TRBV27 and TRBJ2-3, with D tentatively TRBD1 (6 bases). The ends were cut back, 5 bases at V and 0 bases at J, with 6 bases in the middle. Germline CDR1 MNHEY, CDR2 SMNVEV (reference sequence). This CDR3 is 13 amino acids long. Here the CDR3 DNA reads TGTGCCAGCAGTACAGGGAGCACAGATACGCAGTATTTT. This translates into CASSTGSTDTQYF.

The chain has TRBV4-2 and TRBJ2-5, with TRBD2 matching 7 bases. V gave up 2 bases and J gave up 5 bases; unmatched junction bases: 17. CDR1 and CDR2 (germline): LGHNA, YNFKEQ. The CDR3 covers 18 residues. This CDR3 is CASSQKDGFAGEVETQYF. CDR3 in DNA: TGTGCCAGCAGCCAAAAGGACGGTTTCGCGGGAGAAGTTGAGACCCAGTACTTC.

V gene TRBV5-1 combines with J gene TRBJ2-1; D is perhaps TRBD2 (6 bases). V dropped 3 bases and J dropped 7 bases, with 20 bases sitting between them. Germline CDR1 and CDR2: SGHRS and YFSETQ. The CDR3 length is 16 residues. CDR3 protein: CASSSGKTRASNEQFF. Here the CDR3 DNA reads TGCGCCAGCAGCTCTGGGAAGACTAGAGCTTCGAATGAGCAGTTCTTC.

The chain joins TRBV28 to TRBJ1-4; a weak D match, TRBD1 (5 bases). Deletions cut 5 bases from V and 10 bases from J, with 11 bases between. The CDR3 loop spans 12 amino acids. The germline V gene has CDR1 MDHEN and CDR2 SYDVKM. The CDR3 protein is CASSLSGPKLFF. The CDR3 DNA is TGTGCCAGCAGTCTTTCGGGGCCAAAACTGTTTTTT.

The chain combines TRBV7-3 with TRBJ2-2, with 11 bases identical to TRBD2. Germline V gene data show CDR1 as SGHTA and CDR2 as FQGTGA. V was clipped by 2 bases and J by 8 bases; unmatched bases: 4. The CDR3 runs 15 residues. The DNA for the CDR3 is TGTGCCAGCAGCTTACTAGCGGGAGGCCCTGGGGAGCTGTTTTTT. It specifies CASSLLAGGPGELFF.

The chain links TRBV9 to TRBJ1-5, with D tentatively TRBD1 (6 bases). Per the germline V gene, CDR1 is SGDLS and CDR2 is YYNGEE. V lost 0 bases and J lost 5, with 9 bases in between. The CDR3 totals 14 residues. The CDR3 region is CASSVEGGDQPQHF. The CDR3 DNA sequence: TGTGCCAGCAGCGTAGAGGGGGGCGATCAGCCCCAGCATTTT. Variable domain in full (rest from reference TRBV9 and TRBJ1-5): DSGVTQTPKHLITATGQRVTLRCSPRSGDLSVYWYQQSLDQGLQFLIQYYNGEERAKGNILERFSAQQFPDLHSELNLSSLELGDSALYFCASSVEGGDQPQHFGDGTRLSIL.

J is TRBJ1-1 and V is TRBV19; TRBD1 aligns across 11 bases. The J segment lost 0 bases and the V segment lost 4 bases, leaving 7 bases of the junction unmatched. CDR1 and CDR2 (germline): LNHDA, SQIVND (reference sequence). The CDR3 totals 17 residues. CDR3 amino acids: CASSKGQGGTMNTEAFF. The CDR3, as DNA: TGTGCCAGTAGTAAGGGACAGGGGGGAACCATGAACACTGAAGCTTTCTTT.

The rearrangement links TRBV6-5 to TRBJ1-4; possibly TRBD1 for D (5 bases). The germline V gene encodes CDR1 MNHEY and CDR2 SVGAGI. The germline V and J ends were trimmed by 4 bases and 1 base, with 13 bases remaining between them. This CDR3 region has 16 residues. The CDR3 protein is CASSSTLQGTNEKLFF. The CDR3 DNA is TGTGCCAGCAGTTCGACACTCCAGGGAACTAATGAAAAACTGTTTTTT.

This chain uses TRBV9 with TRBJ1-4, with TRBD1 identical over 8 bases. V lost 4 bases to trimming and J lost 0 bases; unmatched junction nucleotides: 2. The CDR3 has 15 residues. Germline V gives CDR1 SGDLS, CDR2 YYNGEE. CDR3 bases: TGTGCCAGCAGCACGACAGGGGCAACTAATGAAAAACTGTTTTTT. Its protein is CASSTTGATNEKLFF.

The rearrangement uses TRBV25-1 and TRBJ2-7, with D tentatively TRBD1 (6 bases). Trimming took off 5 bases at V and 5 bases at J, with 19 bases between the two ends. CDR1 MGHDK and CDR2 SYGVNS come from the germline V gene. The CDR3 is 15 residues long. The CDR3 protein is CASSPTLAGVNEQYF. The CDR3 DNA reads TGTGCCAGCAGTCCGACCCTTGCAGGGGTCAACGAGCAGTACTTC.

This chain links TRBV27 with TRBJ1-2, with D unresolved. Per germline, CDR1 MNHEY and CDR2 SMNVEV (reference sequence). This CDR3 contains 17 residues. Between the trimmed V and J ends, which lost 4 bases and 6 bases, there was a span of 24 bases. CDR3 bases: TGTGCCAGCAGTTCCCGTGGAGGCGACTACTATGAAAATGGCTACACCTTC. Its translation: CASSSRGGDYYENGYTF.

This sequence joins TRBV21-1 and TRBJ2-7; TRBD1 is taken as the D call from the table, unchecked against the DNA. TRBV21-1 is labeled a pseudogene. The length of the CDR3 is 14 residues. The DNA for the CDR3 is TGTGCCAGCAGCCCCTGCGCAGGTCTCCACGAGCAGTACTTC. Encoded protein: CASSPCAGLHEQYF.

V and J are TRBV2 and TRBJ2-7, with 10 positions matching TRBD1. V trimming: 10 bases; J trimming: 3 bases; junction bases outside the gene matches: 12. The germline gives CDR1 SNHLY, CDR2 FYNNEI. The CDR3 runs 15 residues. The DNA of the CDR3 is TGTGCCATCTCGTACGGACAGGGGGGGAACTACGAGCAGTACTTC. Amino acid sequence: CAISYGQGGNYEQYF.

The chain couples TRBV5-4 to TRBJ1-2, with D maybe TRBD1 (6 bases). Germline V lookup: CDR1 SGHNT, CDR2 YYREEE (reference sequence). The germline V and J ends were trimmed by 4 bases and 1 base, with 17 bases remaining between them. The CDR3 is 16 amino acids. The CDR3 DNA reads TGTGCCAGCAGCCCGGGGGTGGGGGCGGTTAACTATGGCTACACCTTC. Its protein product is CASSPGVGAVNYGYTF.

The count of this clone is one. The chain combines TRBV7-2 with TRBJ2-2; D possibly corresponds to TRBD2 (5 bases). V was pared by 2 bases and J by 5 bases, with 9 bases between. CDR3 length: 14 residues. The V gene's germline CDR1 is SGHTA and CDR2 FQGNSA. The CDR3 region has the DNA TGTGCCAGCAGCTTAATCCGGGATACCGGGGAGCTGTTTTTT. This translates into CASSLIRDTGELFF.

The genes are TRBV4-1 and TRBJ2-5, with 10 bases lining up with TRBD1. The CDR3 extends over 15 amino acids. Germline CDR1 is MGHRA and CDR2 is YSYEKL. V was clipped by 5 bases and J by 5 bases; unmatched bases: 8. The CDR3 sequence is CASSSLGTGAETQYF. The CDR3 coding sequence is TGCGCCAGCAGCTCCCTCGGGACAGGGGCGGAGACCCAGTACTTC.

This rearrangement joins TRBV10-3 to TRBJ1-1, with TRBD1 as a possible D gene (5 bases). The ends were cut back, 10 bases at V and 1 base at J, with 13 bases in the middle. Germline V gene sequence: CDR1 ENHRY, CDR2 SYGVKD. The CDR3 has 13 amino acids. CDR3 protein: CARGGHRNTEAFF. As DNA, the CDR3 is TGTGCCAGGGGGGGTCACCGGAACACTGAAGCTTTCTTT.

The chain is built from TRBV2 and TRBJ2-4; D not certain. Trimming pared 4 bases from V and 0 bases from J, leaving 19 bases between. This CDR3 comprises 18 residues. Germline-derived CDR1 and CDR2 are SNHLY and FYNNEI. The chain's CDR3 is CASSVRHRTALAKNIQYF. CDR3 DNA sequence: TGTGCCAGCAGTGTGAGACACAGAACAGCTCTAGCCAAAAACATTCAGTACTTC.

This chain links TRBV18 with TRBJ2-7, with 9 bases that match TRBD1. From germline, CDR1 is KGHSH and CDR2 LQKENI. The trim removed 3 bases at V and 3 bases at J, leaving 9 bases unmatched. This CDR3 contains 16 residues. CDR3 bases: TGTGCCAGCTCACCGCCGAAGGGACAGGGAAACTACGAGCAGTACTTC. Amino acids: CASSPPKGQGNYEQYF.

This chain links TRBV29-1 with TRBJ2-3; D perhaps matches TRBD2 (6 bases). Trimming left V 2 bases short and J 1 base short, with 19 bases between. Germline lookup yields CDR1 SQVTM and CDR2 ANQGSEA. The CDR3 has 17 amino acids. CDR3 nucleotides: TGCAGCGTTGAATCTGCATCTCGGGGGATAGGCACAGATACGCAGTATTTT. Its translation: CSVESASRGIGTDTQYF.

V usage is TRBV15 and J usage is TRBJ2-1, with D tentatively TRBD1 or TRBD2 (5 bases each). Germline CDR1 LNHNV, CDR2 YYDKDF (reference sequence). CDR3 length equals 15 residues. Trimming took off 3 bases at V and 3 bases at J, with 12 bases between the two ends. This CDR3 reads CATSRGVSSYNEQFF. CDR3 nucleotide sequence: TGTGCCACCAGCAGGGGGGTCAGTAGCTACAATGAGCAGTTCTTC.

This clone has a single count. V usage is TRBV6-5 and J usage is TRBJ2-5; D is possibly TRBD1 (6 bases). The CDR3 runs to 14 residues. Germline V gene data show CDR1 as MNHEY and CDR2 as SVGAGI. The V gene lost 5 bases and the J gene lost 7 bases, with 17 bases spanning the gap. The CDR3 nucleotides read TGTGCCAGCAGTCCCCTGGAGCGAGGGGGGACCCAGTACTTC. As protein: CASSPLERGGTQYF.